This TCR beta chain was sequenced in a study of CD8 T cell repertoires and HIV-1 epitope variants. The CDR3 has 16 amino acids. V dropped 0 bases and J dropped 0 bases, with 8 bases sitting between them. From germline, CDR1 is MNHEY and CDR2 SVGAGI. Clones were sequenced by immunoSEQ multiplex PCR, and TCRdb holds only the in-frame ones, with some missing. This table has some 7,000 clones, roughly 70% appearing once. In the case of this clone: Its antigen is as yet unknown.

V is TRBV6-5 and J is TRBJ2-2, with unresolved D. This clonotype was obtained from a male donor with HIV. Material: cultured CD8+ T cells derived from PBMCs. This chain's CDR3 is CASSYSMGSNTGELFF. As DNA, the CDR3 is TGTGCCAGCAGTTACTCGATGGGGTCGAACACCGGGGAGCTGTTTTTT.